This TCR beta chain came from a study of blood T cell repertoires in COVID-19. Whole-study context: Samples representing acute and convalescent COVID-19 were sourced from the United States, Italy and Spain.

V was pared by 7 bases and J by 1 base, with 10 bases between. Per the germline V gene, CDR1 is SGHNT and CDR2 is YENEEA. This CDR3 comprises 13 residues. Generated by immunoSEQ multiplex PCR, the TCRdb table keeps only in-frame clones and is missing some. The sample consists of fewer than 110,000 clones, 90% to 95% of them appearing once. Sequences were obtained from peripheral blood. The chain is built from TRBV11-3 and TRBJ1-1; D possibly corresponds to TRBD1 (5 bases). This sequence originates from a woman between 25 and 40 years old with acute or convalescent COVID-19. The CDR3 sequence: CASNPTGNTEAFF. CDR3 DNA sequence: TGTGCCAGCAACCCAACAGGGAACACTGAAGCTTTCTTT.